This TCR beta chain appears in the sequencing data of a study of spatial heterogeneity in lung cancer. Study-level points and caveats: In tumors, expanded intratumoral alpha and beta TCR counts tracked mutation counts. Alpha chain coverage of tumor T cells was estimated at about 7%, and beta chain coverage at around 12%.

Specified time point: sample taken at primary tumor resection. Each molecule of TCR cDNA was tagged with one unique molecular identifier. TCRdb independently ran MiXCR on the 5' RACE reads; one entry per CDR3 protein. The sample has 3,500 to 4,000 distinct CDR3 sequences, about 5.3% seen once; the top ten hold roughly 16%. There are many counts of this clonotype. Its antigen is unidentified. The receptor was isolated from a female donor with early-stage non-small cell lung cancer. The sequencing here drew on lung tumor tissue, taken at surgery.

The DNA of the CDR3 is TGTGCCAGCAGCTTACGCCCATCTCCTGGGGCCAACGTCCTGACTTTC. Protein: CASSLRPSPGANVLTF. V usage is TRBV7-9 and J usage is TRBJ2-6; D ambiguous. CDR3 length equals 16 residues. Germline V gives CDR1 SEHNR, CDR2 FQNEAQ (reference sequence). Deletions cut 2 bases from V and 2 bases from J, with 10 bases between. Full variable domain (rest looked up from reference TRBV7-9 and TRBJ2-6): DTGVSQNPRHKITKRGQNVTFRCDPISEHNRLYWYRQTLGQGPEFLTYFQNEAQLEKSRLLSDRFSAERPKGSFSTLEIQRTEQGDSAMYLCASSLRPSPGANVLTFGAGSRLTVL.